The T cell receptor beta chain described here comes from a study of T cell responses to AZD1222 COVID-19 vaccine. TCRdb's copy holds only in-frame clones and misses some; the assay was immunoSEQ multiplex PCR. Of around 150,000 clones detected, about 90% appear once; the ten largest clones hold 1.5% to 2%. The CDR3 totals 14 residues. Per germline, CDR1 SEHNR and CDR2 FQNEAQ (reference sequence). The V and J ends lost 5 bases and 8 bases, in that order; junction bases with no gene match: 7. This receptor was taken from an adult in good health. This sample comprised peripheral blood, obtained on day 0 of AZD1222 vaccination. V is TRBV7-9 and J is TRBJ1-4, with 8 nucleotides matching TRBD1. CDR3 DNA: TGTGCCAGCAGCATGACAGGGGAAGAGGAAAAACTGTTTTTT. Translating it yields CASSMTGEEEKLFF.